This T cell receptor beta chain derives from a study of cytomegalovirus exposure and HLA in healthy donors. The PCR made use of 60 Vbeta and 13 Jbeta primers. The protocol was immunoSEQ multiplex PCR, while the TCRdb copy is restricted to in-frame clones and leaves out a portion. This sample has some 190,000 clones, with around a tenth found just once. CDR3 length: 14 residues. The V end lost 0 bases, the J end lost 6 bases, and 12 bases lay between the germline ends. Germline CDR1 and CDR2: MNHEY and SVGAGI. Only a few counts were recorded for this clone. This chain uses TRBV6-5 with TRBJ2-7; tentative D call: TRBD2 (6 bases). This TCR was recovered from a woman under 40 in good health and CMV-seropositive. Specimen: PBMCs. DNA for the CDR3: TGTGCCAGCAGTTACTCGGTGGGGGGTCGCGAGCAGTACTTC. This encodes CASSYSVGGREQYF.